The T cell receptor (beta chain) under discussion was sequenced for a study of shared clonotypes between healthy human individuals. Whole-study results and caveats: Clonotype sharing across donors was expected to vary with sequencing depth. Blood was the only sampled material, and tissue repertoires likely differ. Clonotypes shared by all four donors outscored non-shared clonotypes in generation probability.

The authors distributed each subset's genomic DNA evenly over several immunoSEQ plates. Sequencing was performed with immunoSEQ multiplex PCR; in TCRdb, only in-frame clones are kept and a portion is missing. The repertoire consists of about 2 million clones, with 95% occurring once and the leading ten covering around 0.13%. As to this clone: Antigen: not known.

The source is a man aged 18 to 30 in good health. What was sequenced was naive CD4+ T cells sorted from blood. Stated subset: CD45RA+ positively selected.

The CDR3 bases are TGTGCCAGCAGTCCGGGACAGTCGCGAGCAGGGGCTGAAGCTTTCTTT. Translation: CASSPGQSRAGAEAFF. The chain employs TRBV27 and TRBJ1-1; 7 bases fit TRBD1. Trimming removed 5 bases from V and 6 bases from J; junction bases left unmatched: 15. Germline CDR1 and CDR2: MNHEY and SMNVEV (reference sequence). The CDR3 covers 16 residues.